This T cell receptor (beta chain) emerged from a study of chemoradiotherapy in HPV16-positive cancers. A single count supports this clone. Assay: immunoSEQ multiplex PCR; the TCRdb copy retains only in-frame clones and omits some. Of tens of thousands of clones in the sample, 89% were seen once. Germline CDR1 is SGHTA and CDR2 is FQGNSA. Between the trimmed V and J ends, which lost 8 bases and 7 bases, there was a span of 11 bases. This CDR3 is built from 12 residues. This sequence joins TRBV7-2 and TRBJ1-4, with D tentatively TRBD1 (6 bases). Sequencing was performed on blood, taken from a patient who underwent chemoradiotherapy. The TCR comes from a human donor with HPV-associated anogenital cancer. CDR3 sequence (DNA): TGTGCCAGCCGCACGGACAGTGAAAAACTGTTTTTT. The encoded protein is CASRTDSEKLFF.